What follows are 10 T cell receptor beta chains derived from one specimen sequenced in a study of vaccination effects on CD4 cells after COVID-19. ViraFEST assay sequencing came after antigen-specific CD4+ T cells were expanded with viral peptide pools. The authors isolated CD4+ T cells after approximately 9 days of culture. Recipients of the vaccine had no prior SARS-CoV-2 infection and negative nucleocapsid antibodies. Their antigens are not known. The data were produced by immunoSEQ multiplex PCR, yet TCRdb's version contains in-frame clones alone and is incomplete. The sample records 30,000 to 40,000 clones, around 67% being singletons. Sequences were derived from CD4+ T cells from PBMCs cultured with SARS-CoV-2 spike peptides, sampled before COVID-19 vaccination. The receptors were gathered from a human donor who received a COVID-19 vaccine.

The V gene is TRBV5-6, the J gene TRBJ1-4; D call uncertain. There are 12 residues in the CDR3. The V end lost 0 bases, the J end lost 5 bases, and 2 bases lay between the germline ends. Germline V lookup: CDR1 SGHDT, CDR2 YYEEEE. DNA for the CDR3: TGTGCCAGCAGCTTGGGAAATGAAAAACTGTTTTTT. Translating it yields CASSLGNEKLFF.

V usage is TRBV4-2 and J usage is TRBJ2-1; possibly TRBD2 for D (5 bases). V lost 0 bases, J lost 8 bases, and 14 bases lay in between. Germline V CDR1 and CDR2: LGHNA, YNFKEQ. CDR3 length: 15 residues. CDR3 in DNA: TGTGCCAGCAGCCAAGAGCTAGGAGGTAGGGATGAGCAGTTCTTC. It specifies CASSQELGGRDEQFF.

CDR3: CASSPPWGLARSTDTQYF. The CDR3 nucleotides read TGTGCCAGCAGCCCCCCTTGGGGACTAGCGAGGTCCACAGATACGCAGTATTTT. V and J are TRBV11-2 and TRBJ2-3, with 10 bases lining up with TRBD2. The trim removed 5 bases at V and 2 bases at J, leaving 13 bases unmatched. Germline-derived CDR1 and CDR2 are SGHAT and FQNNGV. This CDR3 has 18 residues. The full variable domain, its missing parts supplied by reference TRBV11-2 and TRBJ2-3, is EAGVAQSPRYKIIEKRQSVAFWCNPISGHATLYWYQQILGQGPKLLIQFQNNGVVDDSQLPKDRFSAERLKGVDSTLKIQPAKLEDSAVYLCASSPPWGLARSTDTQYFGPGTRLTVL.

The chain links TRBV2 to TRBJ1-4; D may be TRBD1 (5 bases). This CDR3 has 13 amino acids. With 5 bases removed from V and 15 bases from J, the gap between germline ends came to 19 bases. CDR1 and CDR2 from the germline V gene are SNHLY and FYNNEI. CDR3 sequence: CASSRTPQGLMFF. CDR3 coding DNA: TGTGCCAGCAGTAGAACCCCCCAGGGACTGATGTTTTTT. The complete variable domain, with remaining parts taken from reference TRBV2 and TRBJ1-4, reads EPEVTQTPSHQVTQMGQEVILRCVPISNHLYFYWYRQILGQKVEFLVSFYNNEISEKSEIFDDQFSVERPDGSNFTLKIRSTKLEDSAMYFCASSRTPQGLMFFGSGTQLSVL.

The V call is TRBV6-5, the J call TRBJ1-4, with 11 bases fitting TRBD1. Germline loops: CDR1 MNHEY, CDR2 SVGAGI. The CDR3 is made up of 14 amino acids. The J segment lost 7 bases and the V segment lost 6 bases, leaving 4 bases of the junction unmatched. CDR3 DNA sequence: TGTGCCAGCAGACGGGACAGGGGGAGTGAAAAACTGTTTTTT. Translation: CASRRDRGSEKLFF.

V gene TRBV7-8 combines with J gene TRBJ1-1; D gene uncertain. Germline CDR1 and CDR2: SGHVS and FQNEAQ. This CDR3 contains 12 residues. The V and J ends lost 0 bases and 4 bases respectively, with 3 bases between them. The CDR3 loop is CASSLASTEAFF. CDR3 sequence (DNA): TGTGCCAGCAGCTTAGCGTCCACTGAAGCTTTCTTT.

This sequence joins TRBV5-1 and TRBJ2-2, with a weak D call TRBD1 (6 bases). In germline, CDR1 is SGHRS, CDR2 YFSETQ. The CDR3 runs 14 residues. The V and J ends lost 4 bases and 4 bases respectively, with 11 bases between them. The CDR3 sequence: CASSPAGATGELFF. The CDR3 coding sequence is TGCGCCAGCAGCCCCGCAGGGGCCACCGGGGAGCTGTTTTTT. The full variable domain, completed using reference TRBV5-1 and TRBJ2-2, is KAGVTQTPRYLIKTRGQQVTLSCSPISGHRSVSWYQQTPGQGLQFLFEYFSETQRNKGNFPGRFSGRQFSNSRSEMNVSTLELGDSALYLCASSPAGATGELFFGEGSRLTVL.

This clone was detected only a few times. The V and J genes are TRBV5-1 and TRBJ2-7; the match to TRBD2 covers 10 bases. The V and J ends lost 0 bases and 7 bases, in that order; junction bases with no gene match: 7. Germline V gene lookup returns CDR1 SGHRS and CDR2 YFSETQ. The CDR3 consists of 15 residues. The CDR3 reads CASSLALAGEGEQYF. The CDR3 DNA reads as TGCGCCAGCAGCTTGGCCCTAGCGGGAGAAGGAGAGCAGTACTTC.

The CDR3 protein is CASSRRVGGTGYTF. CDR3 in DNA: TGTGCCAGCAGCCGGCGGGTCGGGGGCACTGGCTACACCTTC. The genes are TRBV3-1 (or the pseudogene TRBV3-2) and TRBJ1-2, with a weak D call TRBD1 (6 bases). In germline, CDR1 is LGHDT, CDR2 YNNKEL (reference sequence). V was pared by 4 bases and J by 7 bases, with 16 bases between. The CDR3 has 14 amino acids.

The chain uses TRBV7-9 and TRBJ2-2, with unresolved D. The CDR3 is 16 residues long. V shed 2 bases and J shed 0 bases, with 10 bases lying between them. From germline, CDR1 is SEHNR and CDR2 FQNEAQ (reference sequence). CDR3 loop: CASSLFGQTNTGELFF. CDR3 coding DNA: TGTGCCAGCAGCTTATTTGGGCAGACGAACACCGGGGAGCTGTTTTTT.